This record looks at one TCR beta chain sequence and its context. This CDR3 is also generated by other DNA sequences in the sample. The data derive from a study of blood T cell repertoires in COVID-19. Produced via immunoSEQ multiplex PCR; TCRdb's table is partial and in-frame only. The table shows around 94,000 clones, with about 80% occurring only once. The CDR3 has 14 amino acids. Trimming removed 1 base at V and 1 base at J, with 7 bases between. The germline V gene has CDR1 LGHDT and CDR2 YNNKEL (reference sequence). The chain employs TRBV3-1 (or the pseudogene TRBV3-2) and TRBJ1-1; D call uncertain. The sequenced sample consisted of peripheral blood. This TCR came from a human donor in a cohort sampled during active COVID-19. For the CDR3, the DNA is TGTGCCAGCAGCCAAGTTGGCGGGAACACTGAAGCTTTCTTT. This encodes CASSQVGGNTEAFF.